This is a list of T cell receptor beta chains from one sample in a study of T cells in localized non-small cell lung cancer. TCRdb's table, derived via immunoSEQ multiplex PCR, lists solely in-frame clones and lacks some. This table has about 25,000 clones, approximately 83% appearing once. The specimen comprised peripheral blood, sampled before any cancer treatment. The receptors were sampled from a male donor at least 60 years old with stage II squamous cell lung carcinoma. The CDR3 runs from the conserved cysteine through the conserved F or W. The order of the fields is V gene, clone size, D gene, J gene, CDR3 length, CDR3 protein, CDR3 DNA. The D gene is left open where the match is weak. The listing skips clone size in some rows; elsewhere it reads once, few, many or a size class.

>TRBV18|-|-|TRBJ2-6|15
CASSAGQSGANVLTF
TGTGCCAGCTCTGCCGGACAGTCTGGGGCCAACGTCCTGACTTTC
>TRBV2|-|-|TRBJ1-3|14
CASSVGQRGNTIYF
TGTGCCAGCAGTGTCGGACAACGGGGAAACACCATATATTTT
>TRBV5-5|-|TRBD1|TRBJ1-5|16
CASSRMTGGGNQPQHF
TGTGCCAGCAGTCGGATGACAGGGGGCGGCAATCAGCCCCAGCATTTT
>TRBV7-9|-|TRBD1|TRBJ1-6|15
CASSPGTGGRSPLHF
TGTGCCAGCAGCCCCGGGACAGGGGGCCGGTCACCCCTCCACTTT
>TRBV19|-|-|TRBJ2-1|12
CASSLLDNEQFF
TGTGCCAGTAGCCTTCTAGACAATGAGCAGTTCTTC
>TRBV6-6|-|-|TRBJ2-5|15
CASSSGPPLRETQYF
TGTGCCAGCAGTTCCGGACCTCCCCTTCGGGAGACCCAGTACTTC
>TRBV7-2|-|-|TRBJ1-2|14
CASSLKGGSYGYTF
TGTGCCAGCAGCTTAAAGGGTGGGAGCTATGGCTACACCTTC
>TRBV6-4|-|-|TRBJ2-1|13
CASSSLDGGEQFF
TGTGCCAGCAGCTCATTGGACGGGGGTGAGCAGTTCTTC
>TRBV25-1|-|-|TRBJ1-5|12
CASSVGAQPQHF
TGTGCCAGCAGTGTTGGAGCTCAGCCCCAGCATTTT
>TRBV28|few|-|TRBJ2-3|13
CASKLAIADTQYF
TGTGCCAGCAAACTGGCGATAGCAGATACGCAGTATTTT
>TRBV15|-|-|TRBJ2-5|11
CATSMRETQYF
TGTGCCACCAGCATGAGGGAGACCCAGTACTTC
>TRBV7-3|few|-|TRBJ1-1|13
CASSQNSWSEAFF
TGTGCCAGCAGCCAAAATTCGTGGAGTGAAGCTTTCTTT
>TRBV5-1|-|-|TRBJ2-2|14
CASSEKVDSGELFF
TGCGCCAGCTCAGAGAAGGTTGATTCTGGGGAGCTGTTTTTT
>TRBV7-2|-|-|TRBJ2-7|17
CASSLRVAAGASYEQYF
TGTGCCAGCAGCTTAAGGGTTGCGGCAGGGGCCTCCTACGAGCAGTACTTC
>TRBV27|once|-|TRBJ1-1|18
CASTPRGARGGMNTEAFF
TGTGCCAGCACCCCCCGGGGGGCGCGAGGGGGAATGAACACTGAAGCTTTCTTT
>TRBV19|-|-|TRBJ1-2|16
CASRTAGTAANYGYTF
TGTGCCAGTAGGACAGCCGGGACCGCCGCTAACTATGGCTACACCTTC
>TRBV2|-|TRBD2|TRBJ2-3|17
CASSFGGLAGITDTQYF
TGTGCCAGCAGTTTCGGCGGACTAGCGGGGATCACAGATACGCAGTATTTT
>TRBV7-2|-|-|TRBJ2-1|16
CASSLRGARGYNEQFF
TGTGCCAGCAGCCTACGCGGGGCGCGTGGGTACAATGAGCAGTTCTTC
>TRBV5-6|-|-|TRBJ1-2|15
CASSPLGFGTYGYTF
TGTGCCAGCAGCCCTCTAGGATTCGGAACCTATGGCTACACCTTC
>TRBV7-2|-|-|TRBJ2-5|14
CASSPGTWSETQYF
TGTGCCAGCAGCCCGGGGACTTGGTCCGAGACCCAGTACTTC
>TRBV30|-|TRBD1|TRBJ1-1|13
CAWRRTGEAEAFF
TGTGCCTGGAGGAGGACAGGGGAGGCTGAAGCTTTCTTT
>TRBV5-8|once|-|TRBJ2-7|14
CASSLGTDFYEQYF
TGTGCCAGCAGCCTCGGGACGGACTTCTACGAGCAGTACTTC
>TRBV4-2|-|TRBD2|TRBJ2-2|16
CASSPPSGSITGELFF
TGTGCCAGCAGCCCCCCGAGCGGGAGCATCACCGGGGAGCTGTTTTTT
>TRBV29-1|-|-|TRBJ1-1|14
CSFLDGAGRTEAFF
TGCAGCTTCCTGGATGGAGCCGGGCGGACTGAAGCTTTCTTT
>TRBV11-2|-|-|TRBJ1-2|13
CASSSGEGYGYTF
TGTGCCAGCAGCTCAGGGGAGGGCTATGGCTACACCTTC
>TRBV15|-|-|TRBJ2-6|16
CATSRDRQSGANVLTF
TGTGCCACCAGCAGAGATCGGCAGTCTGGGGCCAACGTCCTGACTTTC
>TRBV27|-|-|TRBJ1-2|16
CASSFTTIGINYGYTF
TGTGCCAGCAGTTTCACGACGATCGGAATTAACTATGGCTACACCTTC
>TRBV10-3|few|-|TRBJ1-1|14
CAISESRGGTEAFF
TGTGCCATCAGTGAGTCAAGGGGAGGTACTGAAGCTTTCTTT
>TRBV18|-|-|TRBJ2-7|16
CASSPFTGRPSYEQYF
TGTGCCAGCTCACCGTTCACAGGGCGGCCCTCCTACGAGCAGTACTTC
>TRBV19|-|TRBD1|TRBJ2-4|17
CASSRSGTGTGKNIQYF
TGTGCCAGTAGTAGGTCCGGGACAGGGACGGGTAAAAACATTCAGTACTTC
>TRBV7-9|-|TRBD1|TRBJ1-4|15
CASSLTGTGNEKLFF
TGTGCCAGCAGTCTAACCGGGACAGGGAATGAAAAACTGTTTTTT
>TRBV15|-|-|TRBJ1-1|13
CATSRVRNTEAFF
TGTGCCACCAGCAGAGTGCGGAACACTGAAGCTTTCTTT
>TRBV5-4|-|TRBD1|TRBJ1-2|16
CASSPGQGATNYGYTF
TGTGCCAGCAGCCCGGGACAGGGGGCGACTAACTATGGCTACACCTTC
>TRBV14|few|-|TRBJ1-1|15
CASSFLPGGGTEAFF
TGTGCCAGCAGCTTCCTTCCCGGGGGGGGAACTGAAGCTTTCTTT
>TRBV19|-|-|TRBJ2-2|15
CASSIGRVSGGELFF
TGTGCCAGTAGTATAGGAAGGGTTTCTGGCGGGGAGCTGTTTTTT
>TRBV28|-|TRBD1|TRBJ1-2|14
CATLTTGTVDGYTF
TGTGCCACTTTAACTACCGGGACAGTCGATGGCTACACCTTC
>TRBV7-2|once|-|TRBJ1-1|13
CASSSGRVTEAFF
TGTGCCAGCAGCTCAGGCAGGGTCACTGAAGCTTTCTTT
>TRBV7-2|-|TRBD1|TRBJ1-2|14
CASSLTGAAYGYTF
TGTGCCAGCAGCTTGACAGGGGCAGCCTATGGCTACACCTTC
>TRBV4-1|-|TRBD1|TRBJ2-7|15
CASSQPGQGSYEQYF
TGCGCCAGCAGCCAACCGGGACAGGGGTCCTACGAGCAGTACTTC
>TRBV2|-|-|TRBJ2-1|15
CASREGGSPWNEQFF
TGTGCCAGCAGAGAGGGTGGGTCTCCGTGGAATGAGCAGTTCTTC
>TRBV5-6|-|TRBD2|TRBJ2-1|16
CASSLGLAGGWNEQFF
TGTGCCAGCAGCCTTGGACTAGCGGGAGGATGGAATGAGCAGTTCTTC
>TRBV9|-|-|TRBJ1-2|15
CASSVEGSNRYGYTF
TGTGCCAGCAGCGTAGAAGGGTCCAATCGCTATGGCTACACCTTC
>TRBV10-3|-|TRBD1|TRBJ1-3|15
CAISDTGVSGNTIYF
TGTGCCATCAGTGACACAGGGGTCTCTGGAAACACCATATATTTT
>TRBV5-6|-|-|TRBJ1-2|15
CASSNQARVGYGYTF
TGTGCCAGCAGCAACCAAGCCAGGGTTGGCTATGGCTACACCTTC
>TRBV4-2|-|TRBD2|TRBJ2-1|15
CASSQDPGRGLRQFF
TGTGCCAGCAGCCAAGATCCCGGGAGGGGACTTCGGCAGTTCTTC
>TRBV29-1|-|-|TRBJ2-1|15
CSIAITTSWYNEQFF
TGCAGCATTGCAATTACTACTTCGTGGTACAATGAGCAGTTCTTC
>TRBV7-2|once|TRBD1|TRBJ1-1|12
CASSPDRVEAFF
TGTGCCAGCAGTCCCGACAGGGTTGAAGCTTTCTTT
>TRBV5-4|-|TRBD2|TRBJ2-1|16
CASSLGSGGSIYEQFF
TGTGCCAGCAGCTTGGGGTCCGGGGGGTCTATTTATGAGCAGTTCTTC
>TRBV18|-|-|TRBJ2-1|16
CASSPPNSGQYNEQFF
TGTGCCAGCTCACCACCCAATAGCGGACAATACAATGAGCAGTTCTTC
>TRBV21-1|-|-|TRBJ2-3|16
CASSKGTRWATDTQYF
TGTGCCAGCAGCAAAGGAACACGTTGGGCCACAGATACGCAGTATTTT
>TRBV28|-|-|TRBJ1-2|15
CASTKGGRMGYGYTF
TGTGCCAGCACCAAAGGTGGGCGGATGGGCTATGGCTACACCTTC
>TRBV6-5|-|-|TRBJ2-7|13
CASSPLSAGEQYF
TGTGCCAGCAGCCCCCTCTCCGCGGGCGAGCAGTACTTC
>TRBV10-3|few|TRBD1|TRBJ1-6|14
CATRNRGVGSPLHF
TGTGCCACGCGGAACAGGGGAGTAGGATCACCCCTCCACTTT
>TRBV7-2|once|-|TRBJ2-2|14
CASSLVSYTGELFF
TGTGCCAGCAGCTTAGTAAGCTACACCGGGGAGCTGTTTTTT
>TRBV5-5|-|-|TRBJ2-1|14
CASSLVWGANEQFF
TGTGCCAGCAGCTTAGTTTGGGGGGCAAATGAGCAGTTCTTC
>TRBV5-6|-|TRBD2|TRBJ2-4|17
CASSPNLGGSSKNIQYF
TGTGCCAGCAGCCCCAACCTAGGCGGGAGTTCCAAAAACATTCAGTACTTC
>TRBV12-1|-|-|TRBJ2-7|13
CAGRTGPLYEQYF
TGTGCCGGACGGACAGGCCCTCTTTACGAGCAGTACTTC
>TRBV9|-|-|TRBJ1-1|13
CASSPTSNTEAFF
TGTGCCAGCAGCCCAACCTCGAACACTGAAGCTTTCTTT
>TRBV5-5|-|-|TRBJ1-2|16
CASSSRGGGSNYGYTF
TGTGCCAGCAGCTCCCGGGGGGGCGGTTCTAACTATGGCTACACCTTC
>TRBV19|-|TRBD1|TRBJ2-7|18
CASSISPPPNRGAYEQYF
TGTGCCAGTAGTATAAGTCCCCCGCCGAACAGGGGAGCCTACGAGCAGTACTTC